This T cell receptor beta chain comes out of a study of T cells in Graves' hyperthyroidism and ophthalmopathy. The CDR3 spans 12 residues. Trimming stripped 3 bases from V and 4 bases from J, with 6 bases between. The germline CDR1 and CDR2 sequences are LGHDT and YNNKEL (reference sequence). Clinical symptoms, serum thyroxine and TRAb, thyroid ultrasound and orbital computed tomography together formed the diagnostic basis. TCR beta CDR3 regions were amplified from RNA transcripts. With the HTBI primer set, the TCR CDR3 went through a first round of RT-PCR. One entry per CDR3 protein, called by TCRdb with MiXCR from the multiplex PCR reads. The sample has around 200,000 distinct CDR3 sequences, 15% to 20% seen once. This clonotype was observed many times. Its antigen is unknown. Study-wide findings and caveats: Among thyroid clonotypes expanded above 0.001, most also appeared in blood.

This chain joins TRBV3-1 and TRBJ1-2, with D unclear. The sequencing sample was made of blood. This TCR derives from a woman between 45 and 65 years old with Graves' hyperthyroidism. The CDR3 coding sequence is TGTGCCAGCAGCCAGGCCCTCTATGGCTACACCTTC. Translated: CASSQALYGYTF.